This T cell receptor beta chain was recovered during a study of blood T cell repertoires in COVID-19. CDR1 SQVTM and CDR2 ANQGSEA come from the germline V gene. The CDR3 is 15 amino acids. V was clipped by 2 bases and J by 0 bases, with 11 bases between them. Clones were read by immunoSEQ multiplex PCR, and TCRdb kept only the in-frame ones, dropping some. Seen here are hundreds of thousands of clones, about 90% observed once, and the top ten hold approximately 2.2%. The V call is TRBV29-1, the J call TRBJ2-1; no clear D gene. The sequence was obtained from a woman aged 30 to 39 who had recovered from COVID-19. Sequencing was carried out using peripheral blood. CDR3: CSVESGFLSYNEQFF. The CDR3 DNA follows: TGCAGCGTTGAATCCGGTTTCCTCTCCTACAATGAGCAGTTCTTC.